These T cell receptor beta chains were read from a single sample in a study of lymphopenia after photon versus proton radiotherapy. The assay was immunoSEQ multiplex PCR, and TCRdb's table has in-frame clones only and misses some. This repertoire shows approximately 30,000 clones, over 85% found once; its top ten account for 0.55% to 0.9%. The material was peripheral blood, obtained from a patient treated with photon-based radiotherapy. All receptors come from a woman aged 45-60 years with cholangiocarcinoma. CDR3s include the opening cysteine and the closing phenylalanine or tryptophan. D genes are given only for firm matches. Only part of the rows carry a size: once, few, many, or a class if the clone is expanded.

>.|TRBJ1-1|TRBV9|.
TGTGCCAGCAGCGTAGCTACCGGCAGTGAAGCTTTCTTT
CASSVATGSEAFF
>.|TRBJ2-3|TRBV7-2|.
TGTGCCAGCACCCTCGGGGGCACTTCAGATACGCAGTATTTT
CASTLGGTSDTQYF
>.|TRBJ1-1|TRBV7-8|.
TGTGCCAGCAGCCTAGACCGGGCAAGAGAAGCTTTCTTT
CASSLDRAREAFF
>TRBD2|TRBJ2-3|TRBV10-3|.
TGTGCCATCAGTTTAGCGGGGGAAACAGATACGCAGTATTTT
CAISLAGETDTQYF
>.|TRBJ2-2|TRBV10-3|.
TGTGCCACCTCTCTGTCAGGGTCGGGGGAGCTGTTTTTT
CATSLSGSGELFF
>TRBD1|TRBJ1-1|TRBV2|once
TGTGCCAGCAGTGTGTCAGGGGGCACTGAAGCTTTCTTT
CASSVSGGTEAFF
>.|TRBJ1-3|TRBV7-8|.
TGTGCCAGCAGCTTAGTGGCAGGTCCGATCTCTGGAAACACCATATATTTT
CASSLVAGPISGNTIYF
>TRBD2|TRBJ2-7|TRBV15|.
TGTGCCACCAGCAGAGTGAGGACTAGCGGAGTCCATAGCTCCTACGAGCAGTACTTC
CATSRVRTSGVHSSYEQYF
>.|TRBJ1-5|TRBV5-5|.
TGTGCCAGCAGCTTGGCAGCAGGGGCCAATCAGCCCCAGCATTTT
CASSLAAGANQPQHF
>.|TRBJ2-7|TRBV2|.
TGTGCCAGCAGTGAAGCGCTTACCAGGGCGGCTGGCGAGCAGTACTTC
CASSEALTRAAGEQYF
>.|TRBJ1-5|TRBV2|.
TGTGCCAGCAGTGAAACAGTCCTCAGCAATCAGCCCCAGCATTTT
CASSETVLSNQPQHF
>TRBD1|TRBJ1-3|TRBV27|.
TGTGCCAGCAGGAGAACAGGGGGGCCTGGAAACACCATATATTTT
CASRRTGGPGNTIYF
>.|TRBJ1-6|TRBV7-8|.
TGTGCCAGCAGCTCCCGGGGCAGTCTAAGAGATTCACCCCTCCACTTT
CASSSRGSLRDSPLHF
>.|TRBJ1-3|TRBV11-2|.
TGTGCCAGCAGCTTGCAAAGGGGTGGGTTCTCTGGAAACACCATATATTTT
CASSLQRGGFSGNTIYF
>TRBD1|TRBJ1-2|TRBV7-9|.
TGTGCCAGCAGCTCTGCGACAGGGGGAGGCTACACCTTC
CASSSATGGGYTF
>.|TRBJ1-3|TRBV6-6|.
TGTGCCAGCAGGTGGCGGGGAAACACCATATATTTT
CASRWRGNTIYF
>TRBD1|TRBJ1-1|TRBV10-3|.
TGTGCCACCGGGACAGGCCAGGGGAACACTGAAGCTTTCTTT
CATGTGQGNTEAFF
>TRBD1|TRBJ2-5|TRBV5-1|.
TGCGCCAGCAGCCAGGGACAGTTCCAAGAGACCCAGTACTTC
CASSQGQFQETQYF
>.|TRBJ1-3|TRBV29-1|.
TGCAGCGTTGGAGGATACACCATATATTTT
CSVGGYTIYF
>.|TRBJ2-7|TRBV5-4|.
TGTGCCAGCAGCTTGGCGCAGGCCTACGAGCAGTACTTC
CASSLAQAYEQYF
>.|TRBJ1-6|TRBV7-2|.
TGTGCCAGCAGCTTAACAGGACACGCGCTCAATTCACCCCTCCACTTT
CASSLTGHALNSPLHF
>TRBD1|TRBJ1-4|TRBV19|.
TGTGCCAGTAGGCGGACAGGGGGCCTTGAAAAACTGTTTTTT
CASRRTGGLEKLFF
>.|TRBJ2-7|TRBV5-1|.
TGCGCCAGCAGCGACACCAGGACAGCCGATTCCTACGAGCAGTACTTC
CASSDTRTADSYEQYF
>TRBD1|TRBJ1-5|TRBV9|.
TGTGCCAGCAGCGTAGATACAGGGGCGGGTCAGCCCCAGCATTTT
CASSVDTGAGQPQHF
>.|TRBJ1-5|TRBV19|.
TGTGCCAGCATCATGGTGGGGGGCCTCGGCAATCAGCCCCAGCATTTT
CASIMVGGLGNQPQHF
>.|TRBJ1-6|TRBV4-3|.
TGCGCCAGCAGCCAACCTGAACGGATGAATTCACCCCTCCACTTT
CASSQPERMNSPLHF
>TRBD1|TRBJ1-2|TRBV5-7|.
TGTGCCAGTTCCCATGGACAGGGTGATTACACCTTC
CASSHGQGDYTF
>.|TRBJ2-1|TRBV20-1|.
TGCAGTGCTAGAATAGGTGAGCAGTTCTTC
CSARIGEQFF
>.|TRBJ1-2|TRBV6-6|.
TGTGCCAGCAACGACGGCTATGGCTACACCTTC
CASNDGYGYTF
>.|TRBJ1-5|TRBV5-1|.
TGCGCCAGCAGCCCCGGGACGGTTGATTCCTACTTTAATCAGCCCCAGCATTTT
CASSPGTVDSYFNQPQHF
>.|TRBJ2-1|TRBV5-1|.
TGCGCCAGCAGCTCTCAAGGGGGACCAGGGTTCTTC
CASSSQGGPGFF
>.|TRBJ1-1|TRBV25-1|.
TGTGCCAGCAGCCACGGAGCTACGACTGAAGCTTTCTTT
CASSHGATTEAFF
>.|TRBJ2-7|TRBV18|.
TGTGCCAGTTCAATGGGGGCCGGCTACGAGCAGTACTTC
CASSMGAGYEQYF
>.|TRBJ1-2|TRBV5-1|.
TGCGCCAGCAGCACCCAATCCGGGGGCTACACCTTC
CASSTQSGGYTF
>.|TRBJ1-2|TRBV30|.
TGTGCCTGGAGTGTACATGTCGAGGGGCTGAGTGGCTACACCTTC
CAWSVHVEGLSGYTF
>.|TRBJ2-1|TRBV18|.
TGTGCCAGCTCTCCTACAAGGAATGAGCAGTTCTTC
CASSPTRNEQFF
>.|TRBJ1-6|TRBV12-5|.
TGTGCTAGTGGTTTGGTCACCGGGGCCCTCCACTTT
CASGLVTGALHF
>.|TRBJ1-2|TRBV27|.
TGTGCCAGCAGTTTATCAAGGGGCCCGAACTATGGCTACACCTTC
CASSLSRGPNYGYTF
>TRBD1|TRBJ1-1|TRBV2|.
TGTGCCAGCGGCAGGGGGCTTGAAGCTTTCTTT
CASGRGLEAFF
>TRBD2|TRBJ2-3|TRBV10-3|.
TGTGCCATCAGTGTGGCCGGGACTAGCGGTCCGGGTACGCAGTATTTT
CAISVAGTSGPGTQYF
>TRBD2|TRBJ2-1|TRBV6-4|.
TGTGCCAGCAGTAAAAGCGGGGGGGCCGATGAGCAGTTCTTC
CASSKSGGADEQFF
>.|TRBJ2-1|TRBV29-1|.
TGCAGCGTAACCCGGGACTTAAGCTACAATGAGCAGTTCTTC
CSVTRDLSYNEQFF
>TRBD1|TRBJ2-4|TRBV5-1|once
TGCGCCAGCAGCCCTTGGACAGGGCGAGCCAAAAACATTCAGTACTTC
CASSPWTGRAKNIQYF
>TRBD1|TRBJ1-1|TRBV14|.
TGTGCCAGCAGCCTTCGCGACAGGGGGAGGTACACTGAAGCTTTCTTT
CASSLRDRGRYTEAFF
>.|TRBJ2-2|TRBV19|once
TGTGCCAGTAGACCCCAACAGGGATCCGACACCGGGGAGCTGTTTTTT
CASRPQQGSDTGELFF
>.|TRBJ2-1|TRBV11-2|.
TGTGCCAGCGGAAGAGCAGGCGCATACAATGAGCAGTTCTTC
CASGRAGAYNEQFF
>TRBD1|TRBJ2-2|TRBV2|few
TGTGCCGGCACCGACAGGGCCCGAGGGGAGCTGTTTTTT
CAGTDRARGELFF
>.|TRBJ1-1|TRBV7-2|.
TGTGCCAGCAGCTTCAGCAGGAACACTGAAGCTTTCTTT
CASSFSRNTEAFF
>TRBD2|TRBJ2-7|TRBV9|.
TGTGCCAGCAGCGTAGGGGAGGGAGTCTACGAGCAGTACTTC
CASSVGEGVYEQYF
>.|TRBJ1-2|TRBV11-2|.
TGTGCCAGCAGCCCAACCCGGGGCGGGGGGCGAAACTATGGCTACACCTTC
CASSPTRGGGRNYGYTF
>TRBD1|TRBJ2-2|TRBV19|.
TGTGCCAGTAAGACTCCGGACAGGGGGCAGGTCGGGGAGCTGTTTTTT
CASKTPDRGQVGELFF
>.|TRBJ1-2|TRBV11-2|.
TGTGCCAGCAGCGCTCTCCGGGACAAACCCGGCTACACCTTC
CASSALRDKPGYTF
>TRBD2|TRBJ2-5|TRBV9|.
TGTGCCAGCAGCGTCATAGAGCGGGGGGAGACCCAGTACTTC
CASSVIERGETQYF
>TRBD1|TRBJ2-7|TRBV9|.
TGTGCCAGCAGCGCCTGGGACAGCTACGAGCAGTACTTC
CASSAWDSYEQYF
>.|TRBJ1-1|TRBV6-6|once
TGTGCCAGCAGTTGGACATCGAACACTGAAGCTTTCTTT
CASSWTSNTEAFF
>.|TRBJ2-3|TRBV5-6|.
TGTGCCAGCAGCTTGGGTAGCACAGATACGCAGTATTTT
CASSLGSTDTQYF
>TRBD1|TRBJ2-2|TRBV11-2|.
TGTGCCAGCAGTTCAAATGACAGGGGCCCGAACACCGGGGAGCTGTTTTTT
CASSSNDRGPNTGELFF
>.|TRBJ2-7|TRBV5-4|once
TGTGCCAGCAGCCGAGACGGCTACGAGCAGTACTTC
CASSRDGYEQYF
>.|TRBJ2-7|TRBV9|.
TGTGCCAGCAGCCCTACGGGGTACGAGCAGTACTTC
CASSPTGYEQYF
>.|TRBJ2-3|TRBV5-5|.
TGTGCCAGCAGTTCCCGTCGGGCTCTACGCACAGATACGCAGTATTTT
CASSSRRALRTDTQYF